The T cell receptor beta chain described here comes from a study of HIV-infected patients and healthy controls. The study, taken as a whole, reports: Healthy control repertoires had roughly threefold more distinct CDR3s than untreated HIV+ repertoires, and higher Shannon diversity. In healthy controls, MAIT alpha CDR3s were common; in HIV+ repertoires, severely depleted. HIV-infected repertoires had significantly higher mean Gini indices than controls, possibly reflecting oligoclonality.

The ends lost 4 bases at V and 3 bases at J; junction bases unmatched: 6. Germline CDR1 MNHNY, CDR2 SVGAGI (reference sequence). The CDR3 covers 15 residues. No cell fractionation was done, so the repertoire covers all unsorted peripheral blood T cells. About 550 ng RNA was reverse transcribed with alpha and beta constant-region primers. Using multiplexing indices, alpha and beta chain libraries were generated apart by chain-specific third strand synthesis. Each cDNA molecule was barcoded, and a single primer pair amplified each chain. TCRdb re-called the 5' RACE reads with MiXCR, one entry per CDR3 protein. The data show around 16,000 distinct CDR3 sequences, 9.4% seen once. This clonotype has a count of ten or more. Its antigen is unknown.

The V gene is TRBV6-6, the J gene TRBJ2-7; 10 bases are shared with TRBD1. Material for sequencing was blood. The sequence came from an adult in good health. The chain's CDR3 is CASSSPDRGVYEQYF. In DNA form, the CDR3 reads TGTGCCAGCAGTTCACCGGACAGGGGGGTCTACGAGCAGTACTTC.